The clone carrying this T cell receptor beta chain was seen more than once but under ten times. These data are taken from a study of T cells in Graves' hyperthyroidism and ophthalmopathy. Amplification targeted TCR beta CDR3 regions from RNA transcripts. Primed by the HTBI set, a first-round RT-PCR was run on the TCR CDR3. In TCRdb, the multiplex PCR reads were re-called with MiXCR into one record per CDR3 protein. The repertoire holds roughly 400,000 distinct CDR3 sequences, with just under 25% as singletons. The sample was blood. The sequence came from a man aged 50-60 years with Graves' hyperthyroidism.

CDR3 in amino acids: CASSPVTGRETQYF. In DNA form, the CDR3 reads TGTGCCAGCTCACCAGTGACGGGAAGGGAGACCCAGTACTTC. This sequence joins TRBV18 and TRBJ2-5; D perhaps matches TRBD2 (5 bases). The CDR3 is made up of 14 amino acids. With 2 bases removed from V and 5 bases from J, the gap between germline ends came to 12 bases. In germline, CDR1 is KGHSH, CDR2 LQKENI.